Below, 31 T cell receptor beta chains from the same sample are listed, as sequenced in a study of fetal regulatory T cell absence and autoimmunity. The data were produced by immunoSEQ multiplex PCR, yet TCRdb's version contains in-frame clones alone and is incomplete. Of about 50,000 clones listed, about four fifths are singletons. Sequencing was performed on cord blood. The origin of the receptors is a newborn boy with IPEX syndrome.

This clone was counted between two and nine times. The chain combines TRBV4-2 with TRBJ2-7; D possibly corresponds to TRBD2 (6 bases). CDR3 size: 15 residues. Germline values: CDR1 LGHNA, CDR2 YNFKEQ. The ends were cut back, 0 bases at V and 2 bases at J, with 11 bases in the middle. This CDR3 is CASSQEGDLTYEQYF. CDR3 in DNA: TGTGCCAGCAGCCAAGAGGGGGACTTAACCTACGAGCAGTACTTC.

The chain recombines TRBV27 with TRBJ2-5; TRBD2 agrees at 8 bases. V shed 4 bases and J 5 bases; nucleotides not matched to a gene: 9. CDR3 length: 15 residues. Germline CDR1 is MNHEY and CDR2 is SMNVEV (reference sequence). The CDR3 DNA reads as TGTGCCAGCAGTTCTGTGGGGCGGGGGGTCGAGACCCAGTACTTC. It translates to CASSSVGRGVETQYF.

This chain joins TRBV7-2 and TRBJ1-2, with TRBD1 matching over 7 bases. There are 14 residues in the CDR3. The germline V gene encodes CDR1 SGHTA and CDR2 FQGNSA. V lost 2 bases to trimming and J lost 0 bases; unmatched junction nucleotides: 0. CDR3 bases: TGTGCCAGCAGCTTACAGGGGGCTAACTATGGCTACACCTTC. This encodes CASSLQGANYGYTF.

The chain recombines TRBV27 with TRBJ2-3; D gene uncertain. The CDR3 spans 15 residues. V was clipped by 2 bases and J by 0 bases, with 9 bases between them. Germline V lookup: CDR1 MNHEY, CDR2 SMNVEV (reference sequence). The CDR3 reads CASSLGSTSTDTQYF. In DNA, the CDR3 is TGTGCCAGCAGTTTAGGCAGCACTAGCACAGATACGCAGTATTTT.

The chain links TRBV6-5 to TRBJ2-7, with TRBD2 as a possible D gene (6 bases). CDR3 length: 15 residues. V was trimmed by 2 bases and J by 2 bases, leaving 13 bases between them. Germline V gives CDR1 MNHEY, CDR2 SVGAGI. In DNA, the CDR3 is TGTGCCAGCAGTTACGGTCCGGGACTCCCCTACGAGCAGTACTTC. Translated, it gives CASSYGPGLPYEQYF.

The chain carries TRBV19 and TRBJ2-3; 7 positions agree with TRBD2. Germline-derived CDR1 and CDR2 are LNHDA and SQIVND (reference sequence). V lost 1 base, J lost 0 bases, and 7 bases stayed unmatched. There are 17 residues in the CDR3. CDR3 residues: CASSIAVTGGSTDTQYF. CDR3 bases: TGTGCCAGTAGTATAGCGGTAACGGGAGGTAGCACAGATACGCAGTATTTT.

The V call is TRBV7-8, the J call TRBJ2-3; D call uncertain. Germline V CDR1 and CDR2: SGHVS, FQNEAQ. The CDR3 loop spans 14 amino acids. V was cut by 0 bases and J by 2 bases, with 6 bases left in between. This CDR3 reads CASSLASPTDTQYF. CDR3 coding DNA: TGTGCCAGCAGCTTAGCCTCCCCCACAGATACGCAGTATTTT.

This clone was seen only a few times. The chain combines TRBV6-1 with TRBJ1-5; no clear D gene. V was trimmed by 1 base and J by 0 bases, leaving 4 bases between them. Per the germline V gene, CDR1 is MNHNS and CDR2 is SASEGT. The CDR3 loop spans 14 amino acids. CDR3 residues: CASSEVDSNQPQHF. The CDR3 DNA is TGTGCCAGCAGTGAAGTCGATAGCAATCAGCCCCAGCATTTT.

The CDR3 region has the DNA TGTGCCAGCAGCTTAGCTGGCGAGAACACTGAAGCTTTCTTT. Its translation: CASSLAGENTEAFF. The chain carries TRBV7-6 and TRBJ1-1; D is unclear. The V gene's germline CDR1 is SGHVS and CDR2 FNYEAQ. The CDR3 length is 14 residues. V lost 0 bases and J lost 1, with 6 bases in between.

The V call is TRBV9, the J call TRBJ1-6; D remains ambiguous. The germline V gene has CDR1 SGDLS and CDR2 YYNGEE. CDR3 size: 14 residues. The V end lost 0 bases, the J end lost 6 bases, and 7 bases lay between the germline ends. CDR3 nucleotides: TGTGCCAGCAGCGTAGATCCGTCTAATTCACCCCTCCACTTT. Translation gives CASSVDPSNSPLHF.

This clone was counted a few times. The CDR3 DNA follows: TGTGCCAGCAGCGCGGAAGGCCGGGACTCCTACGAGCAGTACTTC. It translates to CASSAEGRDSYEQYF. The chain carries TRBV9 and TRBJ2-7, with D possibly matching TRBD2 (5 bases). Trimming removed 3 bases at V and 0 bases at J, with 13 bases between. Germline CDR1 is SGDLS and CDR2 is YYNGEE. The CDR3 totals 15 residues.

Comments on this clone: Distinct nucleotide sequences in the sample also encode this CDR3. The V gene is TRBV19, the J gene TRBJ2-7; TRBD1 agrees at 11 bases. Trimming cost V 6 bases and J 3 bases; bases outside gene matches: 1. Germline V CDR1 and CDR2: LNHDA, SQIVND (reference sequence). The CDR3 is made up of 13 amino acids. The CDR3 DNA is TGTGCCAGTAGCGGGACAGGGGGCTACGAGCAGTACTTC. This gives the protein CASSGTGGYEQYF.

The chain combines TRBV7-2 with TRBJ1-2; D is undetermined. Germline V gene lookup returns CDR1 SGHTA and CDR2 FQGNSA. The CDR3 has 13 residues. Between the trimmed V and J ends, which lost 1 base and 1 base, there was a span of 4 bases. The CDR3 DNA is TGTGCCAGCAGCTTAGGACATAACTATGGCTACACCTTC. It encodes CASSLGHNYGYTF.

The chain couples TRBV7-9 to TRBJ2-5; 7 bases are shared with TRBD2. Germline CDR1 SEHNR, CDR2 FQNEAQ (reference sequence). The CDR3 is 18 amino acids. J gave up 1 base and V 0 bases, and 11 bases lay outside the gene matches. Here the CDR3 reads CASSLAPALLAAQETQYF. The CDR3 nucleotides are TGTGCCAGCAGCTTAGCGCCAGCCCTCCTAGCGGCCCAAGAGACCCAGTACTTC.

This clone has a single count. The chain recombines TRBV6-4 with TRBJ2-2, with 9 bases fitting TRBD1. CDR1 and CDR2 from the germline V gene are MRHNA and SNTAGT. The CDR3 has 14 amino acids. J gave up 2 bases and V 6 bases, and 1 base lay outside the gene matches. CDR3 residues: CASRGQGNTGELFF. CDR3 nucleotide sequence: TGTGCCAGCAGGGGACAGGGCAACACCGGGGAGCTGTTTTTT.

The rearrangement joins TRBV7-2 to TRBJ2-3; 7 bases match TRBD2. The germline CDR1 and CDR2 sequences are SGHTA and FQGNSA. V was pared by 3 bases and J by 0 bases, with 3 bases of the junction left unmatched. The CDR3 is made up of 15 amino acids. In DNA, the CDR3 is TGTGCCAGCAGCTTCTGGCGGGGGAGCACAGATACGCAGTATTTT. Residues: CASSFWRGSTDTQYF.

The table lists this clone with a count of one. The chain combines TRBV27 with TRBJ1-2; possibly TRBD1 for D (5 bases). CDR3 length: 15 amino acids. V lost 4 bases and J 5 bases, leaving 17 bases between the germline ends. Germline V lookup: CDR1 MNHEY, CDR2 SMNVEV (reference sequence). The chain's CDR3 is CASSSGMWEPYGYTF. DNA for the CDR3: TGTGCCAGCAGTTCAGGGATGTGGGAGCCATATGGCTACACCTTC.

The rearrangement joins TRBV10-2 to TRBJ2-5; weak D call: TRBD1 (7 bases). Germline CDR1 reads WSHSY; CDR2 reads SAAADI. The V end lost 4 bases, the J end lost 1 base, and 19 bases lay between the germline ends. The CDR3 length is 17 residues. CDR3 residues: CASSGRRRGLLQETQYF. The CDR3 DNA is TGCGCCAGCAGTGGCCGACGGAGGGGGCTGCTCCAAGAGACCCAGTACTTC.

The V call is TRBV27, the J call TRBJ1-2; 10 bases agree with TRBD1. The germline gives CDR1 MNHEY, CDR2 SMNVEV (reference sequence). With V trimmed by 5 bases and J by 3 bases, 6 bases remained unmatched. The CDR3 covers 15 residues. CDR3 amino acids: CASSLTGGDYYGYTF. In nucleotides, the CDR3 is TGTGCCAGCAGTCTGACAGGGGGCGACTACTATGGCTACACCTTC.

A single count supports this clone. The genes are TRBV15 and TRBJ2-1; possibly TRBD2 for D (6 bases). In germline, CDR1 is LNHNV, CDR2 YYDKDF (reference sequence). Trimming took off 6 bases at V and 0 bases at J, with 12 bases between the two ends. The CDR3 contains 15 residues. This CDR3 reads CATSGGVTSYNEQFF. CDR3 coding DNA: TGTGCCACCAGTGGCGGGGTCACCTCCTACAATGAGCAGTTCTTC.

J is TRBJ2-3 and V is TRBV11-3; D may correspond to TRBD1 or TRBD2 (5 bases each). Trimming shortened V by 5 bases and J by 0 bases, and 24 bases separated the two germline ends. The CDR3 has 19 residues. CDR1 and CDR2 from the germline V gene are SGHNT and YENEEA. The DNA of the CDR3 is TGTGCCAGCAGCCGATACCGGGACCCGACGGCCCATAGCACAGATACGCAGTATTTT. This codes for CASSRYRDPTAHSTDTQYF.

This clone is a singleton in its sample. The rearrangement links TRBV19 to TRBJ2-2, with 9 bases aligning to TRBD1. Germline V gene sequence: CDR1 LNHDA, CDR2 SQIVND (reference sequence). V was pared by 5 bases and J by 5 bases, with 9 bases of the junction left unmatched. CDR3 length: 16 amino acids. The CDR3 bases are TGTGCCAGTAGTTCAAGCGGGACAGGGCCGACCGGGGAGCTGTTTTTT. It yields the protein CASSSSGTGPTGELFF.

The genes are TRBV9 and TRBJ2-7; tentatively, D is TRBD1 (6 bases). The germline CDR1 and CDR2 sequences are SGDLS and YYNGEE. CDR3 size: 13 residues. V lost 4 bases, J lost 6 bases, and 14 bases lay in between. The CDR3 nucleotides read TGTGCCAGCAGCCTGCACAGGGATTCCGAGCAGTACTTC. Its translation is CASSLHRDSEQYF.

The chain combines TRBV19 with TRBJ2-2; perhaps TRBD1 as D (5 bases). CDR1 and CDR2 from the germline V gene are LNHDA and SQIVND (reference sequence). There are 13 residues in the CDR3. V was clipped by 2 bases and J by 4 bases, with 5 bases between them. DNA for the CDR3: TGTGCCAGTAGTATACAGGGCACCGGGGAGCTGTTTTTT. It encodes CASSIQGTGELFF.

This chain uses TRBV7-2 with TRBJ2-3; D may be TRBD1 (6 bases). V lost 5 bases and J lost 3, with 15 bases in between. CDR1 is SGHTA and CDR2 is FQGNSA in the germline V gene. The CDR3 contains 15 residues. In DNA form, the CDR3 reads TGTGCCAGCAGCACCATGGGGGCAAGTACAGATACGCAGTATTTT. Translated: CASSTMGASTDTQYF.

CDR3 DNA: TGTGCCAGTACCCTTCGACAGAACACAGATACGCAGTATTTT. Translation gives CASTLRQNTDTQYF. This chain uses TRBV13 with TRBJ2-3; TRBD1 is a possible D gene (5 bases). The CDR3 has 14 residues. The germline V gene has CDR1 PRHDT and CDR2 FYEKMQ (reference sequence). Trimming left V 9 bases short and J 2 bases short, with 15 bases between.

This chain links TRBV10-3 with TRBJ1-5, with D tentatively TRBD1 (6 bases). Germline V gene data show CDR1 as ENHRY and CDR2 as SYGVKD. This CDR3 comprises 16 residues. With 1 base removed from V and 1 base from J, the gap between germline ends came to 11 bases. CDR3 in DNA: TGTGCCATCAGTGAGTGGGGGAGGGGGAGCAATCAGCCCCAGCATTTT. Protein sequence: CAISEWGRGSNQPQHF.

Of note for this clone: Other nucleotide sequences in the sample specify the same CDR3. The rearrangement uses TRBV19 and TRBJ1-3; possibly TRBD1 for D (6 bases). Germline CDR1 reads LNHDA; CDR2 reads SQIVND (reference sequence). With 4 bases removed from V and 2 bases from J, the gap between germline ends came to 6 bases. The CDR3 is 13 residues long. The CDR3 region has the DNA TGTGCCAGTAGTACAGGGGCTGGAAACACCATATATTTT. Translated: CASSTGAGNTIYF.

The chain joins TRBV6-1 to TRBJ1-4; the D gene is possibly TRBD1 (6 bases). V shed 1 base and J shed 3 bases, with 12 bases lying between them. Germline V gene sequence: CDR1 MNHNS, CDR2 SASEGT. The CDR3 covers 16 residues. The CDR3 bases are TGTGCCAGCAGTGAAGTCGGGGGGGGGCCTAATGAAAAACTGTTTTTT. Amino acids: CASSEVGGGPNEKLFF.

This chain uses TRBV6-5 with TRBJ1-5; maybe TRBD1 (6 bases). This CDR3 region has 14 residues. Trimming shortened V by 6 bases and J by 2 bases, and 11 bases separated the two germline ends. CDR1 and CDR2 from the germline V gene are MNHEY and SVGAGI. This chain's CDR3 is CASRRGVGNQPQHF. The CDR3 DNA follows: TGTGCCAGCAGGAGGGGGGTCGGCAATCAGCCCCAGCATTTT.

This clone showed up just a few times. The rearrangement joins TRBV6-1 to TRBJ1-5; possible D gene TRBD1, 5 bases. The CDR3 sequence is 16 residues long. V gave up 4 bases and J gave up 0 bases, with 13 bases separating them. Germline CDR1 is MNHNS and CDR2 is SASEGT. DNA for the CDR3: TGTGCCAGCAGTGTTAGACAGATTTATAGCAATCAGCCCCAGCATTTT. Translated: CASSVRQIYSNQPQHF.